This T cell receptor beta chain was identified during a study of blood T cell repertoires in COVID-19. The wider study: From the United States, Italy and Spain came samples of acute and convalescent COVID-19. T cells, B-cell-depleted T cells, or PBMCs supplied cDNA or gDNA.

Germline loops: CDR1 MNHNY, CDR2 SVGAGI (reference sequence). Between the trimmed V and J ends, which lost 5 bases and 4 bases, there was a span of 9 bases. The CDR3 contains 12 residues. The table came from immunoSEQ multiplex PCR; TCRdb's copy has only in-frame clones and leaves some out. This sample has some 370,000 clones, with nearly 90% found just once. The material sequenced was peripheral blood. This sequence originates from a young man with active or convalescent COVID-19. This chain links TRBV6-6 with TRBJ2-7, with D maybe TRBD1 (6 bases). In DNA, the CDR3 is TGTGCCAGCAGTCGGGACATTTACGAGCAGTACTTC. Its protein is CASSRDIYEQYF.